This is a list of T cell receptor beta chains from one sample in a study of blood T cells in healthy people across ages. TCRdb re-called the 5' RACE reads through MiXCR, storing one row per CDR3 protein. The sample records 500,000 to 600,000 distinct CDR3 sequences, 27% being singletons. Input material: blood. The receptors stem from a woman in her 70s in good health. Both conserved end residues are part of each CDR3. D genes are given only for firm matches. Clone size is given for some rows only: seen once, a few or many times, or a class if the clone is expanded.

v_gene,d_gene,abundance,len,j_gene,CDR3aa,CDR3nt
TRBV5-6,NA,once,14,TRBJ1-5,CASSSKQRTKPQHF,TGTGCCAGCAGCTCGAAACAGAGGACTAAGCCCCAGCATTTT
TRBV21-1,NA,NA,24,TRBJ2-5,CASSQPRGTRCIQCCPNPKETQYF,TGTGCCAGCAGCCAACCCCGGGGGACTAGGTGCATCCAATGTTGCCCCAATCCCAAAGAGACCCAGTACTTC
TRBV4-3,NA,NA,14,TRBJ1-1,CASSQDFLNTEAFF,TGCGCCAGCAGCCAAGATTTTCTGAACACTGAAGCTTTCTTT
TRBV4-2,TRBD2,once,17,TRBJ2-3,CASSPSPGGGAIDTQYF,TGTGCCAGCAGCCCCTCCCCGGGCGGGGGGGCCATAGATACGCAGTATTTT
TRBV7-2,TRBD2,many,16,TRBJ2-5,CASSTGLAGNQETQYF,TGTGCCAGCAGCACGGGACTAGCGGGGAACCAAGAGACCCAGTACTTC
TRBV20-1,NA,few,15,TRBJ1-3,CSARDTAFSGNTIYF,TGCAGTGCTAGAGATACGGCCTTCTCTGGAAACACCATATATTTT
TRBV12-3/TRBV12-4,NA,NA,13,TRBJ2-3,CASSFPGRDTQYF,TGTGCCAGCAGTTTCCCGGGAAGAGATACGCAGTATTTT
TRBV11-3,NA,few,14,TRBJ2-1,CASSRQTSLHEQFF,TGTGCCAGCAGCCGCCAGACTAGTCTCCACGAGCAGTTCTTC
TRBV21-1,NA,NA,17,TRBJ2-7,CASSKGEAGGPFGKQYF,TGTGCCAGCAGCAAAGGGGAAGCGGGGGGACCTTTTGGAAAGCAGTACTTC
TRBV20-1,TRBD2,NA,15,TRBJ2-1,CSARDPLAGDNEQFF,TGCAGTGCTAGAGATCCGCTAGCGGGAGACAATGAGCAGTTCTTC
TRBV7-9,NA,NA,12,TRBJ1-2,CASSPDHDGYTF,TGTGCCAGCAGCCCCGACCACGATGGCTACACCTTC
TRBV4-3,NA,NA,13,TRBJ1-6,CASSQGGPSPFHF,TGCGCCAGCAGCCAAGGGGGGCCTTCACCCTTCCACTTT
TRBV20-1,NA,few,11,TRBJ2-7,CSALDSYEQYF,TGCAGTGCTCTGGACAGTTACGAGCAGTACTTC
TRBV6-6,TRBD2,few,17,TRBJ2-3,CASSYGTSGASTDTQYF,TGTGCCAGCAGTTACGGGACTAGCGGGGCTAGCACAGATACGCAGTATTTT
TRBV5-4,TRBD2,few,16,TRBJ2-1,CASSRFGGLTYNEQFF,TGTGCCAGCAGCCGCTTCGGGGGACTAACCTACAATGAGCAGTTCTTC
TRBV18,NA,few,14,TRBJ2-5,CASSPRAVQETQYF,TGTGCCAGCTCACCACGGGCAGTTCAAGAGACCCAGTACTTC
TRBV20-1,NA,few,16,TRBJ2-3,CSAPGGPGLFTDTQYF,TGCAGTGCCCCGGGTGGTCCCGGGCTCTTTACAGATACGCAGTATTTT
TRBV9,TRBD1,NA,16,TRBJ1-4,CASSVGTGGTNEKLFF,TGTGCCAGCAGCGTAGGAACAGGGGGAACTAATGAAAAACTGTTTTTT
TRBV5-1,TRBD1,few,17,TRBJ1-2,CASSLLSAGQGPGSYTF,TGCGCCAGCAGCTTGTTGTCGGCGGGACAGGGGCCAGGGAGCTACACCTTC
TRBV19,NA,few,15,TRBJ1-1,CASSISGIRSTEAFF,TGTGCCAGTAGTATCTCAGGGATAAGAAGTACTGAAGCTTTCTTT